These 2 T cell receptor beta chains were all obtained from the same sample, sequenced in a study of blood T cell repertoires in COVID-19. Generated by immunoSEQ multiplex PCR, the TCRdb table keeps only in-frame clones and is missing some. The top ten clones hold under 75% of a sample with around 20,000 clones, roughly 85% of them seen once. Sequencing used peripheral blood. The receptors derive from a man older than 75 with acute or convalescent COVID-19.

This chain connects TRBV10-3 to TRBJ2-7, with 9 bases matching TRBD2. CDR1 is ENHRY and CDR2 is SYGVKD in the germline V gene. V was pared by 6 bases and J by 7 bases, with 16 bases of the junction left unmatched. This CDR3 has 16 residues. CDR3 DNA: TGTGCCATCAGGGCCTCCGGGACAGCGGGGGGCAAGGAGCAGTACTTC. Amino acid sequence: CAIRASGTAGGKEQYF.

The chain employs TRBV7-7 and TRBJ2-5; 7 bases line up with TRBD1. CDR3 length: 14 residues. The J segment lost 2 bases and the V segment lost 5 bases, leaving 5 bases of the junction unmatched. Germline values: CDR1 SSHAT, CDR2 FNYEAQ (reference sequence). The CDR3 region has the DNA TGTGCCAGCAGCCGGACAGGACCGCAAGAGACCCAGTACTTC. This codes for CASSRTGPQETQYF. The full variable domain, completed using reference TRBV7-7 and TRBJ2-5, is GAGVSQSPRYKVTKRGQDVTLRCDPISSHATLYWYQQALGQGPEFLTYFNYEAQPDKSGLPSDRFSAERPEGSISTLTIQRTEQRDSAMYRCASSRTGPQETQYFGPGTRLLVL.